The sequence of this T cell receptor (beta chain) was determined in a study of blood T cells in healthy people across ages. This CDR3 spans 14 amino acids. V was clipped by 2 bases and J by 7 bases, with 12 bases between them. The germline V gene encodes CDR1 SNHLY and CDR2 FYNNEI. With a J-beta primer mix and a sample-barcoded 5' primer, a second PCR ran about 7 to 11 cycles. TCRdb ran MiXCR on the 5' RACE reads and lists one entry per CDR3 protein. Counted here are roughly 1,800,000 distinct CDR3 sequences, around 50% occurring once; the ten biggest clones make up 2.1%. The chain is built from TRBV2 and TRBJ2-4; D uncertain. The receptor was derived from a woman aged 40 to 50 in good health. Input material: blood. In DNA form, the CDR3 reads TGTGCCAGCAGTGAAAGGCTAGTGGGGAACATTCAGTACTTC. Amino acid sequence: CASSERLVGNIQYF.